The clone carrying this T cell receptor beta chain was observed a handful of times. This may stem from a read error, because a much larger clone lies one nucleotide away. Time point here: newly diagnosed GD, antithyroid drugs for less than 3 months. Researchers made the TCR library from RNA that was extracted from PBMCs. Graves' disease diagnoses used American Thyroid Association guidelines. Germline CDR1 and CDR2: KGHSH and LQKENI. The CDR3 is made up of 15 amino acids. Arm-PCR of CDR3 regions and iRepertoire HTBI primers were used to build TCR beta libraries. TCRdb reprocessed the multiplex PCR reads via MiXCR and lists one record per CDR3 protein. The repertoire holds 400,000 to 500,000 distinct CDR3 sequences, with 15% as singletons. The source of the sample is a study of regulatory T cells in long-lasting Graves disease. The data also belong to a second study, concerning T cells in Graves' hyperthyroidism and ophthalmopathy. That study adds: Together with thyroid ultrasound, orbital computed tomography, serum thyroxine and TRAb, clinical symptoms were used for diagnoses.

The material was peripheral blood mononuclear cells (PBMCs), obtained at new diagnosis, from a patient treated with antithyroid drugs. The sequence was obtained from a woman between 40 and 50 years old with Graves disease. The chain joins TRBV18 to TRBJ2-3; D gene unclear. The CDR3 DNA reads TGTGCCAGCTCACTCCTGGGATCGGATCTAAATGAGCAGTCCTTC. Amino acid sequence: CASSLLGSDLNEQSF.